This T cell receptor beta chain was documented in a study of glioma-infiltrating T cells after dendritic cell vaccination listed by TCRdb under 2016. About the investigation overall: A cohort of approximately 15 glioblastoma patients from Phase I and II dendritic cell vaccination trials was included, of whom 9 were newly diagnosed and 6 had recurrent disease. Survival after dendritic cell vaccination was correlated with TCR sequencing metrics, such as TIL content and the overlap between tumor and blood repertoires. Each patient was given three intradermal dendritic cell vaccine injections, spaced two weeks apart, in the arm below the axilla. In glioblastoma patients vaccinated with dendritic cells, deep sequencing of TCR beta CDR3 regions served to measure tumor-infiltrating lymphocyte content and to compare repertoires between tumor and blood. The vaccine was prepared from monocyte-derived dendritic cells that were cultured for 6 to 7 days with IL-4 and GM-CSF and then pulsed overnight with autologous tumor lysate. Between the early 2000s and the early 2010s, the patients were given dendritic cell vaccination pulsed with autologous tumor lysate. Beyond this particular receptor, the publication reports: The three-group TCR overlap response model was described as speculative and requiring prospective validation. TCR clonality showed no direct relationship with survival, which suggests that a diverse polyclonal response may matter. After dendritic cell vaccination, a higher estimated pretreatment TIL content predicted longer time to progression and longer overall survival. The cohort was small and heterogeneous, few patients had complete blood and tumor sets, and even fewer had initial-recurrent tumor pairs.

The immunoSEQ assay amplified TCRB CDR3 regions from about 2 micrograms of genomic DNA, or from all available DNA when less than that amount was available. The multiplex PCR employed 60 forward primers targeting TCR V beta segments and 13 reverse primers targeting J beta segments. Synthetic control templates were spiked into each sample at limiting dilution to estimate reads per starting template. The Illumina HiSeq System generated sequencing reads of 87 bp. Per the source publication's procedure: PCR and sequencing errors were removed by a nearest neighbor algorithm that merged closely related sequences. TCR overlap was defined as the percentage of unique tumor TCR beta sequences that were also present in the same patient's peripheral blood. TCRdb obtained this table from immuneACCESS and retained in-frame rearrangements with V and J assigned. These tables miss some clones; where compared with another copy, unresolved V genes account for less than half of the shortfall, and the remainder is unexplained. That table furnishes V, J and clone size, whereas the DNA furnished D and trimming. The sample records tens of thousands of clones, about 80% of which are singletons. Roughly 2% of the sample is taken by the ten largest.

Note on this clone: Its binding antigen is unknown. Base-call qualities are not available, and no considerably larger clone is one nucleotide away.

The CDR3 sequence holds 16 residues, the cysteine and phenylalanine included. CDR3 DNA is the only sequence kept; it has 48 bases, read in frame from the first base. CDR1 and CDR2 are read off the germline V gene as SGDLS and YYNGEE. The junction shows trimming of 4 bases on V and 1 base on J, and the gene matches do not reach 4 bases of it. To be selected, patients needed enough residual fresh-frozen tumor tissue and more than two years of available survival data. Although molecular status otherwise differed among the glioblastoma patients, no patient had an isocitrate dehydrogenase mutation. PBMC were collected before vaccination, two weeks after the third vaccination, and at tumor progression if progression occurred. The Qiagen DNeasy Blood extraction Kit was used to extract genomic DNA.

This sample comprised blood, obtained before dendritic cell vaccination. The sequence was collected from a human donor with glioblastoma. This chain is built from TRBV9 and TRBJ2-1; TRBD2 matches 11 bases in the middle. The CDR3 protein is CASSPRLAGSYNEQFF. The DNA sequence is given as TGTGCCAGCAGCCCCCGACTAGCGGGGTCCTACAATGAGCAGTTCTTC.